Each of the 25 T cell receptor beta chains below was sequenced from the same sample in a study of T cell repertoires in cytomegalovirus infection. TCRdb re-derived calls from the reads in MiXCR, one entry per CDR3 protein. The sample holds 450,000 to 550,000 distinct CDR3 sequences; about 15% are singletons and the top ten take 20% to 30%. The source material was CD8+ T cells from PBMCs. Every receptor here comes from a human donor in good health (CMV status not recorded). Some clones in this sample may be carry-over from other donors' samples.

The chain joins TRBV2 to TRBJ1-3; 7 bases fit TRBD1. V shed 9 bases, J shed 4 bases, and the junction held 3 bases outside the gene matches. CDR3 length: 12 amino acids. Germline V CDR1 and CDR2: SNHLY, FYNNEI. The DNA for the CDR3 is TGTGCCAGACTGGACAGGGGAAACACCATATATTTT. Residues: CARLDRGNTIYF.

This clonotype was seen more than once but under ten times. This rearrangement joins TRBV11-2 to TRBJ2-7, with TRBD1 identical over 10 bases. V dropped 5 bases and J dropped 0; count of bases not matched to a gene: 4. Germline loops: CDR1 SGHAT, CDR2 FQNNGV. The CDR3 sequence is 15 residues long. The CDR3 nucleotides read TGTGCCAGCAGCATAGGGACAGGGGACTCCTACGAGCAGTACTTC. This encodes CASSIGTGDSYEQYF.

This clonotype was detected a few times. V gene TRBV12-3 or TRBV12-4 combines with J gene TRBJ2-3, with D possibly TRBD2 on 5 matching bases. Trimming pared 4 bases from V and 3 bases from J, leaving 11 bases between. The CDR3 contains 14 residues. The CDR3 DNA reads as TGTGCCAGCAGTTCCCCCTCGGGGACAGATACGCAGTATTTT. It yields the protein CASSSPSGTDTQYF.

This clonotype was seen at least ten times. The chain carries TRBV7-6 and TRBJ2-3, with TRBD2 as a possible D gene (5 bases). Germline assignment: CDR1 SGHVS and CDR2 FNYEAQ. The CDR3 spans 17 residues. The germline V and J ends were trimmed by 4 bases and 0 bases, with 17 bases remaining between them. The CDR3 region has the DNA TGTGCCAGCAGCTATTTATACGAGGGTCCAAGCACAGATACGCAGTATTTT. Protein product: CASSYLYEGPSTDTQYF.

This clonotype has a handful of counts. This sequence joins TRBV15 and TRBJ2-3; D ambiguous. CDR3 length: 14 amino acids. Germline V gene sequence: CDR1 LNHNV, CDR2 YYDKDF (reference sequence). Trimming removed 0 bases at V and 5 bases at J, with 9 bases between. CDR3 loop: CATSRDRVGDTQYF. The CDR3 DNA is TGTGCCACCAGCAGAGATAGGGTTGGAGATACGCAGTATTTT. Looking up the rest from reference TRBV15 and TRBJ2-3 gives the full variable domain: DAMVIQNPRYQVTQFGKPVTLSCSQTLNHNVMYWYQQKSSQAPKLLFHYYDKDFNNEADTPDNFQSRRPNTSFCFLDIRSPGLGDTAMYLCATSRDRVGDTQYFGPGTRLTVL.

This clonotype has a count of ten or more. The chain joins TRBV6-5 to TRBJ2-3; 10 bases line up with TRBD1. The CDR3 is made up of 16 amino acids. The V and J ends lost 1 base and 3 bases, in that order; junction bases with no gene match: 4. CDR1 is MNHEY and CDR2 is SVGAGI in the germline V gene. CDR3 loop: CASSYLTGGATDTQYF. DNA for the CDR3: TGTGCCAGCAGTTACTTGACAGGGGGCGCGACAGATACGCAGTATTTT.

V usage is TRBV5-8 and J usage is TRBJ1-5, with D hard to call. CDR3 length equals 18 residues. Trimming took 3 bases from V and 0 from J, leaving 19 bases between them. Germline V gene sequence: CDR1 SGHTS, CDR2 YDEGEE. The chain's CDR3 is CASSSPDGNLYSNQPQHF. In DNA form, the CDR3 reads TGTGCCAGCAGCTCTCCGGACGGTAACCTCTATAGCAATCAGCCCCAGCATTTT.

On this clonotype: A read error is likely, as this CDR3 ends without the conserved phenylalanine or tryptophan. The V gene is TRBV6-5, the J gene TRBJ2-1; a possible D gene is TRBD1 (5 bases). The CDR3 covers 15 residues. CDR1 MNHEY and CDR2 SVGAGI come from the germline V gene. V shed 7 bases and J shed 3 bases, with 16 bases lying between them. The DNA for the CDR3 is TGTGCCAGCATCCCCCATCAGGGCTTCTACAATGAGCAGTTCTTA. This encodes CASIPHQGFYNEQFL.

There are many counts of this clonotype. The V call is TRBV7-2, the J call TRBJ1-1; TRBD1 might be the D (5 bases). The CDR3 length is 15 residues. V lost 5 bases, J lost 0 bases, and 13 bases lay in between. CDR1 and CDR2 (germline): SGHTA, FQGNSA. This CDR3 is CASSPRQNLNTEAFF. The CDR3 DNA reads as TGTGCCAGCAGCCCCCGACAGAACTTGAACACTGAAGCTTTCTTT.

This clonotype showed up many times. V gene TRBV11-2 combines with J gene TRBJ2-5; D might be TRBD1 or TRBD2, each matching 7 bases. This CDR3 spans 16 amino acids. Germline CDR1 SGHAT, CDR2 FQNNGV. The ends were cut back, 6 bases at V and 5 bases at J, with 22 bases in the middle. The CDR3 reads CASREGASGTRETQYF. CDR3 nucleotides: TGTGCCAGCAGGGAGGGGGCTAGCGGTACCCGGGAGACCCAGTACTTC.

The rearrangement links TRBV14 to TRBJ1-3; D uncertain. Germline CDR1 SGHDN, CDR2 FVKESK. V lost 4 bases to trimming and J lost 0 bases, with 16 bases between them. The CDR3 length is 17 residues. The CDR3 region has the DNA TGTGCCAGCAGCCCTTACGGACTGACGATCTCTGGAAACACCATATATTTT. Residues: CASSPYGLTISGNTIYF.

The CDR3 region is CASSRDSIYGYTF. Written as DNA, the CDR3 is TGTGCCAGCAGCCGAGACAGCATCTATGGCTACACCTTC. The chain couples TRBV7-8 to TRBJ1-2, with D tentatively TRBD1 (5 bases). This CDR3 has 13 residues. The germline gives CDR1 SGHVS, CDR2 FQNEAQ. Trimming pared 5 bases from V and 4 bases from J, leaving 11 bases between.

This clonotype was seen many times. The rearrangement joins TRBV7-6 to TRBJ2-1, with 11 bases fitting TRBD2. In germline, CDR1 is SGHVS, CDR2 FNYEAQ. V lost 5 bases to trimming and J lost 8 bases; unmatched junction nucleotides: 5. This CDR3 region has 14 residues. CDR3 bases: TGTGCCAGCAGCCCTAGACTAGCGGGGTATGAGCAGTTCTTC. Protein sequence: CASSPRLAGYEQFF. The full variable domain, in which reference TRBV7-6 and TRBJ2-1 provide the parts outside the CDR3, is GAGVSQSPRYKVTKRGQDVALRCDPISGHVSLYWYRQALGQGPEFLTYFNYEAQQDKSGLPNDRFSAERPEGSISTLTIQRTEQRDSAMYRCASSPRLAGYEQFFGPGTRLTVL.

This clonotype was seen ten or more times. The rearrangement joins TRBV7-3 to TRBJ2-3; no firm D call. CDR3 length: 15 residues. With 0 bases removed from V and 3 bases from J, the gap between germline ends came to 10 bases. From germline, CDR1 is SGHTA and CDR2 FQGTGA. The DNA for the CDR3 is TGTGCCAGCAGCTTAACGGACGGTCCGACAGATACGCAGTATTTT. Translated, it gives CASSLTDGPTDTQYF.

The sample holds many counts of this clonotype. CDR3: CASSSGGHRNYGYTF. CDR3 sequence (DNA): TGTGCCAGCAGTTCCGGAGGACATCGGAACTATGGCTACACCTTC. V is TRBV12-3 or TRBV12-4 and J is TRBJ1-2, with a tentative D call TRBD1 (5 bases). Trimming removed 4 bases from V and 2 bases from J, with 14 bases in between. This CDR3 region has 15 residues.

In the case of this clonotype: Because the CDR3 is missing its conserved closing phenylalanine or tryptophan, this is likely a read error. This chain links TRBV15 with TRBJ2-7, with TRBD1 matching 7 bases. The CDR3 runs to 15 residues. The V gene's germline CDR1 is LNHNV and CDR2 YYDKDF (reference sequence). The ends lost 3 bases at V and 2 bases at J; junction bases unmatched: 7. The CDR3 nucleotides read TGTGCCACCAGCAGCCCGGGACAGTCCACCTACGAGCAGTACTTA. Protein: CATSSPGQSTYEQYL.

This clonotype was detected a few times. This rearrangement joins TRBV6-6 to TRBJ2-7; D is ambiguous. The CDR3 sequence is 11 residues long. V shed 2 bases and J shed 6 bases, with 5 bases lying between them. Germline assignment: CDR1 MNHNY and CDR2 SVGAGI (reference sequence). Here the CDR3 DNA reads TGTGCCAGCAGTTACGCTCGCGAGCAGTACTTC. This sequence encodes CASSYAREQYF.

The chain has TRBV20-1 and TRBJ2-7; 7 bases align to TRBD1. V shed 4 bases, J shed 1 base, and the junction held 4 bases outside the gene matches. In germline, CDR1 is DFQATT, CDR2 SNEGSKA (reference sequence). The CDR3 is 13 residues long. DNA of the CDR3: TGCAGTGCTACCGACAGGGTTTCCTACGAGCAGTACTTC. Translating gives CSATDRVSYEQYF.

V is TRBV29-1 and J is TRBJ2-3; 10 bases agree with TRBD2. The CDR3 runs to 18 residues. V lost 7 bases, J lost 1 base, and 17 bases stayed unmatched. Germline V gene lookup returns CDR1 SQVTM and CDR2 ANQGSEA. This CDR3 reads CSGVYTSGTPRGTDTQYF. CDR3 nucleotides: TGCAGCGGAGTTTATACTAGCGGGACACCGAGGGGCACAGATACGCAGTATTTT.

This clonotype appeared many times. The V call is TRBV19, the J call TRBJ1-1; 8 positions agree with TRBD1. There are 15 residues in the CDR3. V dropped 9 bases and J dropped 1; count of bases not matched to a gene: 10. CDR1 is LNHDA and CDR2 is SQIVND in the germline V gene (reference sequence). CDR3 bases: TGTGCCAGCGTTGACAGGGGTCAAGGGAACACTGAAGCTTTCTTT. Translated: CASVDRGQGNTEAFF.

This chain links TRBV30 with TRBJ1-6, with TRBD1 identical over 7 bases. The CDR3 covers 12 residues. With 4 bases clipped from V and 10 bases from J, the junction kept 4 bases outside the gene matches. Germline-derived CDR1 and CDR2 are GTSNPN and SVGIG (reference sequence). The CDR3 protein is CAWIEQGSPLHF. The CDR3 DNA reads TGTGCCTGGATCGAACAGGGGTCACCCCTCCACTTT.

A few counts support this clonotype. The CDR3 protein is CASSDWTQGGDTQYF. The CDR3 DNA reads as TGTGCCAGCAGTGACTGGACCCAGGGGGGGGATACGCAGTATTTT. The chain has TRBV6-1 and TRBJ2-3; tentatively, D is TRBD1 or TRBD2 (7 bases each). Trimming shortened V by 3 bases and J by 6 bases, and 16 bases separated the two germline ends. Germline CDR1 and CDR2: MNHNS and SASEGT. This CDR3 comprises 15 residues.

This chain links TRBV24-1 with TRBJ1-2; D is unresolved. Per germline, CDR1 KGHDR and CDR2 SFDVKD. Between the trimmed V and J ends, which lost 2 bases and 2 bases, there was a span of 8 bases. This CDR3 comprises 14 residues. The CDR3 protein is CATSDSTLNYGYTF. CDR3 coding DNA: TGTGCCACCAGTGATTCGACACTCAACTATGGCTACACCTTC.

This clonotype was observed a handful of times. The genes are TRBV20-1 and TRBJ1-3; D uncertain. CDR3 length: 15 amino acids. Deletions cut 0 bases from V and 0 bases from J, with 9 bases between. CDR1 DFQATT and CDR2 SNEGSKA come from the germline V gene (reference sequence). The CDR3 bases are TGCAGTGCTAGAGATCTCAGCCTCTCTGGAAACACCATATATTTT. Translating it yields CSARDLSLSGNTIYF.

A remark on this clonotype: The junction departs from germline at one end; a sequencing error may be responsible. J is TRBJ2-1 and V is TRBV4-1; TRBD2 agrees at 10 bases. There are 15 residues in the CDR3. In germline, CDR1 is MGHRA, CDR2 YSYEKL. The CDR3 here is CASSQAGTSVNEQLF. The CDR3 nucleotides read TGCGCCAGCAGCCAAGCCGGGACTAGCGTCAATGAGCAGTTATTC.